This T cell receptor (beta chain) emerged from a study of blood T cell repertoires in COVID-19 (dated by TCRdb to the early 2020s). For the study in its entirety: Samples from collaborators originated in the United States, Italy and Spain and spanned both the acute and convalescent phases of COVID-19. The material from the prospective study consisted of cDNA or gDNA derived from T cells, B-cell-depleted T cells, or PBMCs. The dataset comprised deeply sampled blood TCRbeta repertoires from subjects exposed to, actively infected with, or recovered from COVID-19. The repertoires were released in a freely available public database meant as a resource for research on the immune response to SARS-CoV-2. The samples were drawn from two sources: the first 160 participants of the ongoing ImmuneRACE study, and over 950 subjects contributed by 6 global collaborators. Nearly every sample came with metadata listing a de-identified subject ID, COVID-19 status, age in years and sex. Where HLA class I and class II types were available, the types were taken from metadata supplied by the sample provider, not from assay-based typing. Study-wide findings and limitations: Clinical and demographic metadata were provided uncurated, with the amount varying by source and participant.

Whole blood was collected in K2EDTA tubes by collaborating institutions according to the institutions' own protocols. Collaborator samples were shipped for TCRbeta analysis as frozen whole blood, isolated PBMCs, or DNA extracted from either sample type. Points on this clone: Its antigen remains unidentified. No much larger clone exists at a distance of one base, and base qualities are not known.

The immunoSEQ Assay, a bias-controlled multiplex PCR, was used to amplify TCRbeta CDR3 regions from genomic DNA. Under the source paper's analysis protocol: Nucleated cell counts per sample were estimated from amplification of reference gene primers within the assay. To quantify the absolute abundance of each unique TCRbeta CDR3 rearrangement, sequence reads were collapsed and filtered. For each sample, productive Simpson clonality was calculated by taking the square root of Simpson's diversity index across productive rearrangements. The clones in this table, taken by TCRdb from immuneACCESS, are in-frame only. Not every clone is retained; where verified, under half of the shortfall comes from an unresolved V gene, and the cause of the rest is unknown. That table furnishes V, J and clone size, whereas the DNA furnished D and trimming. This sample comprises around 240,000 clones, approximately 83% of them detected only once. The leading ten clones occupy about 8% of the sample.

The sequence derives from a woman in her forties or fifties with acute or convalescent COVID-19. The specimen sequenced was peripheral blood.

The CDR3 region has the sequence CASSHEGGNEKLFF. The nucleotide sequence reads as follows: TGCGCCAGCAGCCACGAGGGCGGTAATGAAAAACTGTTTTTT. The sequence is built from TRBV4-1 and TRBJ1-4, with no confident D gene call. From the cysteine up to the phenylalanine, the CDR3 has a length of 14 residues. Only the CDR3 DNA stays, 42 bases, in frame from base 1. The trim is 3 bases for V and 4 bases for J, with a gap of 9 bases between the germline ends. CDR1 and CDR2, per the germline V gene, are MGHRA and YSYEKL.